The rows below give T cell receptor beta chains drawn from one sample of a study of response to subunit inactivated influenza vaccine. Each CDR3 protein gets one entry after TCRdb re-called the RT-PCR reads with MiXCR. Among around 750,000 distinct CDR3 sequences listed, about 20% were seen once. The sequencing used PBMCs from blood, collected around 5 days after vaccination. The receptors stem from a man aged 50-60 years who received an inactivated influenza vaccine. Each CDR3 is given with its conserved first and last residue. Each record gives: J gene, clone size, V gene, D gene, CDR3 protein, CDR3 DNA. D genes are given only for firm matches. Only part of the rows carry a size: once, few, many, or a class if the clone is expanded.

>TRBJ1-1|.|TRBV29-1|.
CSAEALMGPNTEAFF
TGCAGCGCGGAAGCGTTAATGGGACCGAACACTGAAGCTTTCTTT
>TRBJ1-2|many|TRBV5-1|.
CASSLGLGDYGYTF
TGCGCCAGCAGCTTGGGACTGGGGGACTATGGCTACACCTTC
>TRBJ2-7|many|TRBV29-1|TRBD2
CSVGSSGRANEQYF
TGCAGCGTTGGCTCGAGCGGGAGGGCCAACGAGCAGTACTTC
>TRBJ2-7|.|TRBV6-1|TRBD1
CASSVRDRVDEQYF
TGTGCCAGCAGTGTAAGGGACAGGGTCGACGAGCAGTACTTC
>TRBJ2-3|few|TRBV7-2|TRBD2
CASSLIPGTSVDTQYF
TGTGCCAGCAGCTTAATTCCCGGGACTAGCGTTGATACGCAGTATTTT
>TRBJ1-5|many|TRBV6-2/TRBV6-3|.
CASSPSGLQPQHF
TGTGCCAGCAGTCCATCAGGCTTACAGCCCCAGCATTTT
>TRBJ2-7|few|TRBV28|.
CAVGDSYEQYF
TGTGCCGTAGGAGATTCCTACGAGCAGTACTTC
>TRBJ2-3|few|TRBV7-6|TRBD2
CASSPRTSGRGQTSTDTQYF
TGTGCCAGCAGCCCCCGGACTAGCGGGAGGGGGCAAACTAGCACAGATACGCAGTATTTT
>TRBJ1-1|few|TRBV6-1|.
CASSEASGQLNTEAFF
TGTGCCAGCAGTGAAGCTTCCGGACAGTTGAACACTGAAGCTTTCTTT
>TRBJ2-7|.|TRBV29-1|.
CSANPGHGGHEQYF
TGCAGCGCCAACCCGGGACACGGAGGGCACGAGCAGTACTTC
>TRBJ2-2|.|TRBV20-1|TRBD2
CCARDLASGGLKTGELFF
TGCTGTGCTAGAGATCTCGCTAGCGGGGGCCTGAAAACCGGGGAGCTGTTTTTT
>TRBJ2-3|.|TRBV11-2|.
CASSPGPMYKVDTQYF
TGTGCCAGCAGCCCCGGCCCAATGTATAAGGTCGATACGCAGTATTTT
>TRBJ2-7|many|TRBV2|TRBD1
CASRDRGPYEQYF
TGTGCCAGTAGGGACAGGGGCCCTTACGAGCAGTACTTC
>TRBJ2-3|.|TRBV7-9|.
CASSSTGYHRLDTQYF
TGTGCCAGCAGCTCTACAGGGTATCATCGGTTAGATACGCAGTATTTT
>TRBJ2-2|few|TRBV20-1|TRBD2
CSASATSDWGTGELFF
TGCAGTGCTAGTGCAACTAGCGACTGGGGCACCGGGGAGCTGTTTTTT
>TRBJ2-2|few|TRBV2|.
CASSAGTGELFF
TGTGCCAGCAGTGCAGGGACCGGGGAGCTGTTTTTT
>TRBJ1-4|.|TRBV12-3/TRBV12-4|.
CASSLWGREKLFF
TGTGCCAGCAGTTTGTGGGGTCGGGAAAAACTGTTTTTT
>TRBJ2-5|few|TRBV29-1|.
CSVGRRETQYF
TGCAGCGTGGGACGTCGAGAGACCCAGTACTTC
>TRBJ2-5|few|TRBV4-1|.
CASSQSGWLAQETQYF
TGCGCCAGCAGCCAATCTGGGTGGTTGGCCCAAGAGACCCAGTACTTC
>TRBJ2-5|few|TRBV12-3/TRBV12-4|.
CASSFPSRRETQYF
TGTGCCAGCAGTTTTCCCTCCCGGCGAGAGACCCAGTACTTC
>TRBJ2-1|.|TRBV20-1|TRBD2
CSASPSGPLNKQFF
TGCAGTGCTAGTCCTAGCGGGCCCCTCAATAAGCAGTTCTTC
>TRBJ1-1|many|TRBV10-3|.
CAISESSPNTEAFF
TGTGCCATCAGTGAGTCCAGCCCGAACACTGAAGCTTTCTTT
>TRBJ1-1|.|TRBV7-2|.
CASSPEPIVAFF
TGTGCCAGCAGCCCCGAACCGATAGTAGCTTTCTTT
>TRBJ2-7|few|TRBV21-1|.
CASSKESPSPYEQYF
TGTGCCAGCAGCAAAGAATCACCGAGCCCGTACGAGCAGTACTTC
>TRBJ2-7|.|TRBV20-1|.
CSARPGGKTYEQYF
TGCAGTGCCCGCCCGGGCGGGAAGACCTACGAGCAGTACTTC
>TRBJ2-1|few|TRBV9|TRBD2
CASSLRLAGDSYNEQFF
TGTGCCAGCAGCCTTCGACTAGCGGGAGACTCCTACAATGAGCAGTTCTTC
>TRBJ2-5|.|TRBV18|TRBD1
CASSHDRDETQYF
TGTGCCAGCTCACACGACAGGGACGAGACCCAGTACTTC
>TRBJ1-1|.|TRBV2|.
CASNLFQNTEAFF
TGTGCCAGCAACCTTTTCCAGAACACTGAAGCTTTCTTT
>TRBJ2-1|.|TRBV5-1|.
CASSLDGTGERNEQFF
TGCGCCAGCAGCTTGGACGGTACGGGAGAGAGGAATGAGCAGTTCTTC
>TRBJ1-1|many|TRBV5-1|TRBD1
CASSLVGQGTEAFF
TGCGCCAGCAGCTTGGTGGGACAGGGGACTGAAGCTTTCTTT
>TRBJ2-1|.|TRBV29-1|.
CSVNRNSYNEQFF
TGCAGCGTGAACAGGAATTCCTACAATGAGCAGTTCTTC
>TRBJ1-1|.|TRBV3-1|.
CASSPTPGAGNTEAFF
TGTGCCAGCAGCCCAACCCCCGGGGCAGGGAACACTGAAGCTTTCTTT
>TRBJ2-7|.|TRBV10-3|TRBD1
CAIKLGAGGDEQYF
TGTGCCATCAAATTGGGGGCAGGGGGCGATGAGCAGTACTTC
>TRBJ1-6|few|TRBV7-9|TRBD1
CASSVMTGVHNSPLHF
TGTGCCAGCAGCGTCATGACAGGGGTCCATAATTCACCCCTCCACTTT
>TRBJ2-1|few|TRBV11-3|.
CASSLDRIEQFF
TGTGCCAGCAGCTTAGATCGCATTGAGCAGTTCTTC
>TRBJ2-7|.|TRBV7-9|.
CAIGAGTTNEQYF
TGTGCCATCGGGGCCGGGACAACTAACGAGCAGTACTTC
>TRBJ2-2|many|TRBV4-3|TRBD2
CASSPSTSGRIGDTGELFF
TGCGCCAGCAGCCCCAGCACTAGCGGGAGAATTGGGGACACCGGGGAGCTGTTTTTT
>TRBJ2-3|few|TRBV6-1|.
CASRSEGGSTDTQYF
TGTGCCAGCCGATCCGAAGGCGGGAGCACAGATACGCAGTATTTT
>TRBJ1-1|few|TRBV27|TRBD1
CASSQNRQGGTEAFF
TGTGCCAGCAGTCAAAATCGACAGGGTGGTACTGAAGCTTTCTTT
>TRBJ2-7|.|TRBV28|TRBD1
CASSLNYGTGSSYEQYF
TGTGCCAGCAGTTTAAACTACGGGACAGGGTCGTCCTACGAGCAGTACTTC
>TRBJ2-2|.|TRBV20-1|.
CSASPWGGNTGELFF
TGCAGTGCTAGTCCGTGGGGGGGCAACACCGGGGAGCTGTTTTTT
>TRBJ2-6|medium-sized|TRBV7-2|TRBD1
CASSNRGAGANVLTF
TGTGCCAGCAGCAACAGGGGTGCTGGGGCCAACGTCCTGACTTTC
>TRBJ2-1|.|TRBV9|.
CASSGGAGRVGDEQFF
TGTGCCAGCAGCGGTGGGGCAGGTCGGGTCGGGGATGAGCAGTTCTTC
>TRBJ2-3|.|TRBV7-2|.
CASSFQGGLTDTQYF
TGTGCCAGCAGTTTCCAGGGGGGGCTCACAGATACGCAGTATTTT
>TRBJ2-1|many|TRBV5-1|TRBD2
CASRLAGAPRSSYNEQFF
TGCGCCAGCAGACTAGCGGGGGCCCCGAGGAGCTCCTACAATGAGCAGTTCTTC
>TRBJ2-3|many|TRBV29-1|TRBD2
CSVEVGTSGAVTDTQYF
TGCAGCGTTGAAGTTGGGACTAGCGGGGCCGTCACAGATACGCAGTATTTT